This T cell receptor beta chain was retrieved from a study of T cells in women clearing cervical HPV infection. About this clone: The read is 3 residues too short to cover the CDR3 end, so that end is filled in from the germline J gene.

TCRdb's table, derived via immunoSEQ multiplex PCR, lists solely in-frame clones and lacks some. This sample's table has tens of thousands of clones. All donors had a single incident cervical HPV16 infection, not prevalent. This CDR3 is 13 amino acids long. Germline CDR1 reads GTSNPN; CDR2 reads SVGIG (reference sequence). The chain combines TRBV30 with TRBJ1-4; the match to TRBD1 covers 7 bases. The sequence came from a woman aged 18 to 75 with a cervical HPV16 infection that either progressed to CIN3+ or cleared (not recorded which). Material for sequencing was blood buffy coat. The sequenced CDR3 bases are TGTGCCTGGACGGGACAGCGGGAATCACCA. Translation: CAWTGQRESP. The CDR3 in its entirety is CAWTGQRESPLFF.